This T cell receptor beta chain was recorded in a study of blood T cell repertoires in COVID-19. The table lists this clone with a count of one. The CDR3 covers 16 residues. With 0 bases clipped from V and 9 bases from J, the junction kept 9 bases outside the gene matches. Germline CDR1 and CDR2: SNHLY and FYNNEI. Libraries were prepared by immunoSEQ multiplex PCR; TCRdb keeps only in-frame clonotypes and omits some of them. The sample holds some 300,000 clones; about nine tenths are singletons and the top ten take 2.9%. The sequencing input was PBMCs or T cells enriched from blood (not recorded which). The source is a woman aged 50 to 60 who had been exposed to COVID-19. The gene calls are TRBV2 and TRBJ2-1; TRBD2 matches 9 bases. CDR3 sequence reads: CASSEARGGGGFEQFF. CDR3 DNA: TGTGCCAGCAGTGAAGCGCGTGGCGGGGGGGGATTTGAGCAGTTCTTC.